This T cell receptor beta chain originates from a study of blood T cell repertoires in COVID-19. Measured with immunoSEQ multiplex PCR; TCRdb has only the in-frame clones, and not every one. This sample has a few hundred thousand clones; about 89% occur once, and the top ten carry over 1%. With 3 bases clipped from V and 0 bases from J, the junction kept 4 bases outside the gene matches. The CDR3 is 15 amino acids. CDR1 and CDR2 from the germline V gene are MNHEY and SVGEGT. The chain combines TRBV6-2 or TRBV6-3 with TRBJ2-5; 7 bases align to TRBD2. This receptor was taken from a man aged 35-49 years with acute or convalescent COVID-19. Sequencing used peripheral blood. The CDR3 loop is CASSYGGRDQETQYF. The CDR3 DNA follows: TGTGCCAGCAGTTATGGTGGGAGGGACCAAGAGACCCAGTACTTC.